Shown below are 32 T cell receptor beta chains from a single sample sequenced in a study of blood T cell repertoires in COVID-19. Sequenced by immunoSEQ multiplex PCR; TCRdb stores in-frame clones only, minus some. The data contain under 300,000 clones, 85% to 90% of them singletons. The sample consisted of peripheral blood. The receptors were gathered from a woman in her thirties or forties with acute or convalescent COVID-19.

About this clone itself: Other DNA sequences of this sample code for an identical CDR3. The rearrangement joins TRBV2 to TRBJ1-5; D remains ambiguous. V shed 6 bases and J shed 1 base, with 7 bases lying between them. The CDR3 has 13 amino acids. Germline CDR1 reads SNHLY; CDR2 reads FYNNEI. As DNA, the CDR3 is TGTGCCAGCAGGGGCGACAGCAATCAGCCCCAGCATTTT. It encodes CASRGDSNQPQHF.

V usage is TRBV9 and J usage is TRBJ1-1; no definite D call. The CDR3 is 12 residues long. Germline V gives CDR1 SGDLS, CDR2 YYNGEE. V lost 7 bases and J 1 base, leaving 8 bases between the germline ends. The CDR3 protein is CASGLANTEAFF. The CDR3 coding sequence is TGTGCCAGCGGACTTGCGAACACTGAAGCTTTCTTT.

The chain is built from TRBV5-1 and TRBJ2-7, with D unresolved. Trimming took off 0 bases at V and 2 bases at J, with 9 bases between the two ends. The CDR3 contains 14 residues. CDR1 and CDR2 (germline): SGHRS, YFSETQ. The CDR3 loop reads CASSLGAVTYEQYV. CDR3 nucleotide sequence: TGCGCCAGCAGCTTGGGGGCAGTTACCTACGAGCAGTACGTC.

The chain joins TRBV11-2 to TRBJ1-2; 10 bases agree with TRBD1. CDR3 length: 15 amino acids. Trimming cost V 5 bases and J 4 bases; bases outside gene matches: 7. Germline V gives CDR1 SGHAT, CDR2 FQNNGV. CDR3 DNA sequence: TGTGCCAGCAGCAACAGACAGGGGGCGGGCTATGGCTACACCTTC. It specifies CASSNRQGAGYGYTF.

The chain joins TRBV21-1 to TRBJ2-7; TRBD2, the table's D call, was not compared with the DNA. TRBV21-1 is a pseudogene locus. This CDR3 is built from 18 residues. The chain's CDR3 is CASSRARDLNHLPYEQYV. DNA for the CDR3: TGTGCCAGCAGCCGCGCCCGGGACTTAAATCATCTACCTTACGAGCAGTACGTC.

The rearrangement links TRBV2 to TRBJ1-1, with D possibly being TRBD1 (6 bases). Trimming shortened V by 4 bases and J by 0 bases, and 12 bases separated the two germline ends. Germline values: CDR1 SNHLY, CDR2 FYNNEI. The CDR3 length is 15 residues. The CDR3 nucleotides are TGTGCCAGCAGTGCCTACAGGGATCTGAACACTGAAGCTTTCTTT. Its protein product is CASSAYRDLNTEAFF.

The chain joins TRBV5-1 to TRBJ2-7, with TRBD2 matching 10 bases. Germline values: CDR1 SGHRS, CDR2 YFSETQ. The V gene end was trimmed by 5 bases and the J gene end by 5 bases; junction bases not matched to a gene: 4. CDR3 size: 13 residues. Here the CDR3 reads CASRASGGNEQYV. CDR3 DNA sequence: TGCGCCAGCAGGGCTAGCGGGGGTAACGAGCAGTACGTC.

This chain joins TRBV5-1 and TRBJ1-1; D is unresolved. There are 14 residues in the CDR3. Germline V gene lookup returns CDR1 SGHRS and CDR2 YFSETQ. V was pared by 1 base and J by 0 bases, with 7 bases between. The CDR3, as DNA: TGCGCCAGCAGCTTGCTACAGATGAACACTGAAGCTTTCTTT. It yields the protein CASSLLQMNTEAFF. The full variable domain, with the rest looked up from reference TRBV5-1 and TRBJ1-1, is KAGVTQTPRYLIKTRGQQVTLSCSPISGHRSVSWYQQTPGQGLQFLFEYFSETQRNKGNFPGRFSGRQFSNSRSEMNVSTLELGDSALYLCASSLLQMNTEAFFGQGTRLTVV.

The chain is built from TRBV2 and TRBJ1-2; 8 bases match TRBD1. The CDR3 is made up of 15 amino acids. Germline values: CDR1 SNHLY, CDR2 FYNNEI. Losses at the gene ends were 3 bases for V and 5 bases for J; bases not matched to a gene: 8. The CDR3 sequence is CASSERPGGQYGYTF. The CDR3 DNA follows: TGTGCCAGCAGTGAGAGGCCAGGGGGCCAGTATGGCTACACCTTC.

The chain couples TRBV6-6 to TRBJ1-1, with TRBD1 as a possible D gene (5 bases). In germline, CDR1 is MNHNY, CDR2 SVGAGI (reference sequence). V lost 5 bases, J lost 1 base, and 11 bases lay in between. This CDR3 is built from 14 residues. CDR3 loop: CASSQKTGNTEAFF. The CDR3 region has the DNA TGTGCCAGCAGTCAAAAAACAGGGAACACTGAAGCTTTCTTT.

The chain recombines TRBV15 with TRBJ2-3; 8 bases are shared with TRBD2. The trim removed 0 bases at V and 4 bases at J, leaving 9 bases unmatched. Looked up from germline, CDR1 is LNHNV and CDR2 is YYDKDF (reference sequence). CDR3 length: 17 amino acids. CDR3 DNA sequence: TGTGCCACCAGCAGAGACTTATCTGGCGGGAGGCCAGATACGCAGTATTTT. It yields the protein CATSRDLSGGRPDTQYF. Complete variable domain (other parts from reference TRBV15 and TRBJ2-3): DAMVIQNPRYQVTQFGKPVTLSCSQTLNHNVMYWYQQKSSQAPKLLFHYYDKDFNNEADTPDNFQSRRPNTSFCFLDIRSPGLGDTAMYLCATSRDLSGGRPDTQYFGPGTRLTVL.

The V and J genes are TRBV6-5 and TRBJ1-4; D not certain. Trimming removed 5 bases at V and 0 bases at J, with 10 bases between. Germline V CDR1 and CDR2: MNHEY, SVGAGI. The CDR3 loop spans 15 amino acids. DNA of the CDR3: TGTGCCAGCAGTCCCCGGGTTCCAACTAATGAAAAACTGTTTTTT. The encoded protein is CASSPRVPTNEKLFF.

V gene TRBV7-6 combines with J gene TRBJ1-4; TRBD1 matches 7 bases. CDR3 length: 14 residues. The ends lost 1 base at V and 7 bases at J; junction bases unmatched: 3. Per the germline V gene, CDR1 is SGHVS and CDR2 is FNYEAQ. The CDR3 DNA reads TGTGCCAGCAGCTTAGGCACAGGGGTTGAAAAACTGTTTTTT. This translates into CASSLGTGVEKLFF. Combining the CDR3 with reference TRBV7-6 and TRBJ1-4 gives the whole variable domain GAGVSQSPRYKVTKRGQDVALRCDPISGHVSLYWYRQALGQGPEFLTYFNYEAQQDKSGLPNDRFSAERPEGSISTLTIQRTEQRDSAMYRCASSLGTGVEKLFFGSGTQLSVL.

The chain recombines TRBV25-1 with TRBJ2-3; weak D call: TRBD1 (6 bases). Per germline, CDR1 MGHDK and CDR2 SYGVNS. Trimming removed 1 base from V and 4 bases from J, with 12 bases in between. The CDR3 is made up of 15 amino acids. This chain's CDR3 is CASSESLDSADTQYF. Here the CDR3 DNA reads TGTGCCAGCAGTGAATCATTGGACAGTGCAGATACGCAGTATTTT. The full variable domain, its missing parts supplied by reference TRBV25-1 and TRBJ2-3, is EADIYQTPRYLVIGTGKKITLECSQTMGHDKMYWYQQDPGMELHLIHYSYGVNSTEKGDLSSESTVSRIRTEHFPLTLESARPSHTSQYLCASSESLDSADTQYFGPGTRLTVL.

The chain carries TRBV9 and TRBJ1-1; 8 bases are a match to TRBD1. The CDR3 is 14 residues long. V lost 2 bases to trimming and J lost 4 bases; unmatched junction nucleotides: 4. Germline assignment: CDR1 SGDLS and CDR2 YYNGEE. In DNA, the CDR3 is TGTGCCAGCAGCGTCCAAGACAGGGGCACTGAAGCTTTCTTT. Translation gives CASSVQDRGTEAFF.

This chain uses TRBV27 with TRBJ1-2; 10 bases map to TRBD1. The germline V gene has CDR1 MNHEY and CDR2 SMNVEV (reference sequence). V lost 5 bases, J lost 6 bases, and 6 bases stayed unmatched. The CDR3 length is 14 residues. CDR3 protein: CASSIHGTGDGYTF. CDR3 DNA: TGTGCCAGCAGTATCCATGGGACAGGGGATGGCTACACCTTC.

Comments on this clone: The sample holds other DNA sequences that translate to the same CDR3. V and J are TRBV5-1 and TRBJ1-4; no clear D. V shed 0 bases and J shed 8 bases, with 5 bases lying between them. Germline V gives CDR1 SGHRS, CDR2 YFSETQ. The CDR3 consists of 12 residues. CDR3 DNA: TGCGCCAGCAGCTTGGCGGGGGAAAAACTGTTTTTT. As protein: CASSLAGEKLFF.

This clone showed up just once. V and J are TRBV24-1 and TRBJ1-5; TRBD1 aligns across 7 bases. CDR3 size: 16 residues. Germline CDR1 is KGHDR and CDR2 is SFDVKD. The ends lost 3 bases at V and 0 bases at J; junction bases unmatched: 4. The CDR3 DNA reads TGTGCCACCAGTGATCTCGGACAGGTTAGCAATCAGCCCCAGCATTTT. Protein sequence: CATSDLGQVSNQPQHF.

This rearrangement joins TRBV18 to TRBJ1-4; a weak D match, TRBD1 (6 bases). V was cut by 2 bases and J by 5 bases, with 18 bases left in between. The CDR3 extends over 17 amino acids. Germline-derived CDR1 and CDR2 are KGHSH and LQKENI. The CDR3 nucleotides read TGTGCCAGCTCACCAACTTATATCGGGGGGCAGAATGAAAAACTGTTTTTT. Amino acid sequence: CASSPTYIGGQNEKLFF.

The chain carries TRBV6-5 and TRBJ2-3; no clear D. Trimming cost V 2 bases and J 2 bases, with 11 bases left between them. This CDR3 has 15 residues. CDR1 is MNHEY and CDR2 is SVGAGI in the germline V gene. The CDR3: CASSYGFQYTDTQYF. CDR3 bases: TGTGCCAGCAGTTACGGCTTTCAGTACACAGATACGCAGTATTTT.

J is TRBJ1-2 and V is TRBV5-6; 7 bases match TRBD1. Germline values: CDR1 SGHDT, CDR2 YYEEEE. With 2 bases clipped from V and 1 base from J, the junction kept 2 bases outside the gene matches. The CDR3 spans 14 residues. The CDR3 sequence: CASSLGTVNYGYTF. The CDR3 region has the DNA TGTGCCAGCAGCTTAGGGACAGTTAACTATGGCTACACCTTC.

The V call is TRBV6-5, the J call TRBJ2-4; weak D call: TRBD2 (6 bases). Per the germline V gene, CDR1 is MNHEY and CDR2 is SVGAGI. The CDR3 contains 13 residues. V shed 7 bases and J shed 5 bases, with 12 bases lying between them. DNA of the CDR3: TGTGCCAGCATACCGCGGGGAGAAAACATTCAGTACTTC. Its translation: CASIPRGENIQYF.

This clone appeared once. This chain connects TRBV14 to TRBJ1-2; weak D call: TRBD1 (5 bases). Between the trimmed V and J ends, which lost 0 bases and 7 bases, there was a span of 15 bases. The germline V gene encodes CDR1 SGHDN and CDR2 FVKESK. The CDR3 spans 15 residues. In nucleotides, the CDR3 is TGTGCCAGCAGCCAAGATACGGCCAGGGCTTCTGGCTACACCTTC. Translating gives CASSQDTARASGYTF. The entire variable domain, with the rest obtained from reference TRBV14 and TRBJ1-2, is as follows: EAGVTQFPSHSVIEKGQTVTLRCDPISGHDNLYWYRRVMGKEIKFLLHFVKESKQDESGMPNNRFLAERTGGTYSTLKVQPAELEDSGVYFCASSQDTARASGYTFGSGTRLTVV.

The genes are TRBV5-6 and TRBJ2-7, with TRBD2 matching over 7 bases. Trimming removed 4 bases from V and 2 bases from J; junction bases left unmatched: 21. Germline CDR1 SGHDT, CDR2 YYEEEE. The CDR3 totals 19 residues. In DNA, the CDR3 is TGTGCCAGCAGCCGGGGCTCTCGGCGGGGCCCCAGCGGGGCCTACGAGCAGTACGTC. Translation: CASSRGSRRGPSGAYEQYV.

CDR3 coding DNA: TGTGCCAGCAGTGAAGATTTAGGGGAGAACACTGAAGCTTTCTTT. This codes for CASSEDLGENTEAFF. The rearrangement uses TRBV2 and TRBJ1-1; D perhaps matches TRBD1 (5 bases). The length of the CDR3 is 15 residues. The germline V gene encodes CDR1 SNHLY and CDR2 FYNNEI. Trimming stripped 1 base from V and 1 base from J, with 10 bases between.

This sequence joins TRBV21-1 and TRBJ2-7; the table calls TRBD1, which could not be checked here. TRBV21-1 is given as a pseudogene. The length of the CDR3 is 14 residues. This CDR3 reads CASSNSAGANEQYV. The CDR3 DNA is TGTGCCAGCAGCAATTCAGCAGGGGCAAACGAGCAGTACGTC.

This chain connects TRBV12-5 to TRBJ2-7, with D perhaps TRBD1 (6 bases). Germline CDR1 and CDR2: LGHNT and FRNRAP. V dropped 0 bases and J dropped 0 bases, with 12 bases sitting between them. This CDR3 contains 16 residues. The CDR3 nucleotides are TGTGCTAGTGGTTTGGTAGTTACAGGGAGCTCCTACGAGCAGTACGTC. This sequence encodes CASGLVVTGSSYEQYV.

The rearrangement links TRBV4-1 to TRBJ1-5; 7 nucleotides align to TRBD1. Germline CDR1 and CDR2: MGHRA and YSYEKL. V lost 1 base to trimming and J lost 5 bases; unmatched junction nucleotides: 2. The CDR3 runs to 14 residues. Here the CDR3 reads CASSQAQGYQPQHF. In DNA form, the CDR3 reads TGCGCCAGCAGCCAAGCACAGGGGTATCAGCCCCAGCATTTT.

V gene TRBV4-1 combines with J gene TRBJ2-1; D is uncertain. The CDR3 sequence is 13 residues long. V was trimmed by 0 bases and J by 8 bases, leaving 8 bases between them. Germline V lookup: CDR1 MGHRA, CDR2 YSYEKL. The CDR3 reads CASSQDRGHEQFF. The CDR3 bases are TGCGCCAGCAGCCAAGATCGTGGCCATGAGCAGTTCTTC.

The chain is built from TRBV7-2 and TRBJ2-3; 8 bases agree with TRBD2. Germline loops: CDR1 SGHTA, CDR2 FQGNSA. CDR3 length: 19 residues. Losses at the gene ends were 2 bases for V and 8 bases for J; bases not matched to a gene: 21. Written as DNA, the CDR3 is TGTGCCAGCAGCTTAAACCCCAACGGGGGGGGCGATCCCGGGGGTACGCAGTATTTT. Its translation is CASSLNPNGGGDPGGTQYF.

CDR3 loop: CASSQGQNGNTIYF. For the CDR3, the DNA is TGTGCCAGCAGCCAAGGACAGAATGGAAACACCATATATTTT. The V call is TRBV4-2, the J call TRBJ1-3, with D perhaps TRBD1 (5 bases). Germline CDR1 LGHNA, CDR2 YNFKEQ. V gave up 1 base and J gave up 3 bases, with 7 bases separating them. The CDR3 length is 14 residues.

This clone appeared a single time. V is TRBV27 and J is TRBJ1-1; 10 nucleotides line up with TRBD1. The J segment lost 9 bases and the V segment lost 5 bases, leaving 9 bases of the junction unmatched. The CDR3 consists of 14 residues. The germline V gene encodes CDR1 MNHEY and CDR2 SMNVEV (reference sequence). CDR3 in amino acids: CASSPKSTGGKAFF. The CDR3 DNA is TGTGCCAGCAGTCCCAAATCGACAGGGGGCAAAGCTTTCTTT.